This is a list of T cell receptor beta chains from one sample in a study of blood T cell repertoires in COVID-19. Data came from immunoSEQ multiplex PCR; TCRdb stores just in-frame clones and leaves some out. The repertoire holds 45,000 to 60,000 clones, about four fifths seen once, with around 8.7% in the top ten. Sample: peripheral blood. Receptors originate from an elderly woman with acute or convalescent COVID-19. CDR3s include the opening cysteine and the closing phenylalanine or tryptophan. The order of the fields is clone size, V gene, D gene, J gene, CDR3 DNA, CDR3 protein. The D gene is left open where the match is weak. Part of the rows lack a size; the others show once, few, many or a class for expanded clones.

.	TRBV5-1	.	TRBJ2-1	TGCGCCAGCAGCTTGGCCGGCGGGATCAGTGCGATTGAGCAGTTCTTC	CASSLAGGISAIEQFF
.	TRBV21-1	.	TRBJ2-5	TGTGCCAGCAGCAACACTAAGAGCCGGGACAGGCAGGGGGAGACCCAGTACTTC	CASSNTKSRDRQGETQYF
.	TRBV2	TRBD1	TRBJ2-3	TGTGCCAGCAATCCTTTTGGACAGGGGGCGGGAGATACGCAGTATTTT	CASNPFGQGAGDTQYF
.	TRBV29-1	TRBD1	TRBJ1-1	TGCAGCGTTGGGGGACAGTGGGTCACTGAAGCTTTCTTT	CSVGGQWVTEAFF
.	TRBV30	TRBD1	TRBJ1-1	TGTGCCTTTAATCGAGACAGGGCCCACACTGAAGCTTTCTTT	CAFNRDRAHTEAFF
.	TRBV7-8	.	TRBJ2-4	TGTGCCAGCAGCCGGACAGTTGAAAACATTCAGTACTTC	CASSRTVENIQYF
once	TRBV19	TRBD1	TRBJ2-4	TGTGCCAGTAGCGCCAGGGGGGCCAAAAACATTCAGTACTTC	CASSARGAKNIQYF
.	TRBV5-1	TRBD1	TRBJ2-1	TGCGCCAGCAGCATCGGACAGGTTTACAATGAGCAGTTCTTC	CASSIGQVYNEQFF
.	TRBV11-2	TRBD2	TRBJ2-5	TGTGCCAGCAGCCCGAGACTAGCGGGAGAAGAGACCCAGTACTTC	CASSPRLAGEETQYF
.	TRBV6-6	TRBD1	TRBJ2-7	TGTGCCAGCAGTCACGGGACAGCCCACGAGCAGTACTTC	CASSHGTAHEQYF
.	TRBV4-1	TRBD2	TRBJ2-7	TGCGCCAGCAGCCAAGGGGGACTAGCGGGGGCCTTCTACGAGCAGTACTTC	CASSQGGLAGAFYEQYF
.	TRBV23-1	.	TRBJ2-1	TGCGCCAGCAGTCAGGCAGGGTCGGATGAGCAGTTCTTC	CASSQAGSDEQFF
.	TRBV11-1	.	TRBJ2-1	TGTGCCAGCAGCTCGGGACTCTATGAGCAGTTCTTC	CASSSGLYEQFF
.	TRBV20-1	TRBD1	TRBJ2-7	TGCAGTGCGAGTACAGGGGGCCGCGAGCAGTACTTC	CSASTGGREQYF
.	TRBV5-8	TRBD1	TRBJ2-3	TGTGCCAGCAGCTTCGCTCAAGGGGGCTGGTCAGATACGCAGTATTTT	CASSFAQGGWSDTQYF
.	TRBV2	TRBD1	TRBJ2-7	TGTGCCAGCACGACGCAGGGGGCCTACGAGCAGTACTTC	CASTTQGAYEQYF
.	TRBV10-1	.	TRBJ2-6	TGCGCCAGCAGTGCTCGGCAGGGCAACGTCCTGACTTTC	CASSARQGNVLTF
.	TRBV14	TRBD1	TRBJ2-3	TGTGCCAGCAGCCAAGAATCCGGGACAGGGAGAAGGGGCACAGATACGCAGTATTTT	CASSQESGTGRRGTDTQYF
.	TRBV7-6	.	TRBJ1-1	TGTGCCAGCAGCTTAAGTGAGGCTGGCACTGAAGCTTTCTTT	CASSLSEAGTEAFF
.	TRBV28	.	TRBJ2-3	TGTGCCAGCAGTCCCCAGGGCTACACAGATACGCAGTATTTT	CASSPQGYTDTQYF
.	TRBV5-4	.	TRBJ1-1	TGTGCCAGCAGTCGACAGGCCTCGAACACTGAAGCTTTCTTT	CASSRQASNTEAFF
.	TRBV19	TRBD1	TRBJ1-1	TGTGCCAGTAGTACACAGGGGGCGGCGAAACCTGAAGCTTTCTTT	CASSTQGAAKPEAFF
.	TRBV11-3	TRBD2	TRBJ2-1	TGTGCCAGCAGCTTAGTGCGGTTTCTAGCGGGGCTTACCAATGAGCAGTTCTTC	CASSLVRFLAGLTNEQFF
.	TRBV9	.	TRBJ2-7	TGTGCCAGCAGCACGACGGGGACTCCAGACCCTCGAGGTGACTTC	CASSTTGTPDPRGDF
few	TRBV4-1	.	TRBJ1-2	TGCGCCAGCAGCCAAGACAGGTCTGTCTATGGCTACACCTTC	CASSQDRSVYGYTF
.	TRBV3-1/TRBV3-2	TRBD2	TRBJ2-5	TGTGCCAGCAGCCCTCGGACTAGCGGGACAGAGACCCAGTACTTC	CASSPRTSGTETQYF
.	TRBV18	TRBD2	TRBJ2-3	TGTGCCAGCTCACGAGGGACTAGCGGGGGGGCCACGGTAAATACGCAGTATTTT	CASSRGTSGGATVNTQYF
.	TRBV9	.	TRBJ2-1	TGTGCCAGCACCAGCGCTTCCGGTCGTGAGCAGTTCTTC	CASTSASGREQFF
.	TRBV27	TRBD1	TRBJ2-7	TGTGCCAGCAGGATTCTGGGGACAGGGGGTTACGAGCAGTACTTC	CASRILGTGGYEQYF
few	TRBV28	TRBD2	TRBJ2-1	TGTGCCAGCAGTACCCCGGGACTAGCTTACAATGAGCAGTTCTTC	CASSTPGLAYNEQFF
.	TRBV3-1/TRBV3-2	.	TRBJ1-4	TGTGCCAGCAGCCAAGAGGGCAGGGGTGATGAAAAACTGTTTTTT	CASSQEGRGDEKLFF
few	TRBV7-8	TRBD1	TRBJ1-6	TGTGCCAGCAGCTCACAGGGACAGGTCATTTCACCCCTCCACTTT	CASSSQGQVISPLHF
.	TRBV28	TRBD1	TRBJ1-5	TGTGCCAGCATCAGGGGGAGAAATCAGCCCCAGCATTTT	CASIRGRNQPQHF
.	TRBV9	TRBD1	TRBJ1-5	TGTGCCAGCAGCGCCACAGGGGCGGGGCAGCCCCAGCATTTT	CASSATGAGQPQHF
.	TRBV28	.	TRBJ2-5	TGTGCCAGCACGGGGGTCGGGACCCAGTACTTC	CASTGVGTQYF
.	TRBV27	TRBD1	TRBJ1-5	TGTGCCAGCAGTTGGGACAGAAATAGCAATCAGCCCCAGCATTTT	CASSWDRNSNQPQHF
.	TRBV11-2	.	TRBJ2-7	TGTGCCAGCAGCCCCCACAGGAGGGCTCAGTACGAGCAGTACTTC	CASSPHRRAQYEQYF